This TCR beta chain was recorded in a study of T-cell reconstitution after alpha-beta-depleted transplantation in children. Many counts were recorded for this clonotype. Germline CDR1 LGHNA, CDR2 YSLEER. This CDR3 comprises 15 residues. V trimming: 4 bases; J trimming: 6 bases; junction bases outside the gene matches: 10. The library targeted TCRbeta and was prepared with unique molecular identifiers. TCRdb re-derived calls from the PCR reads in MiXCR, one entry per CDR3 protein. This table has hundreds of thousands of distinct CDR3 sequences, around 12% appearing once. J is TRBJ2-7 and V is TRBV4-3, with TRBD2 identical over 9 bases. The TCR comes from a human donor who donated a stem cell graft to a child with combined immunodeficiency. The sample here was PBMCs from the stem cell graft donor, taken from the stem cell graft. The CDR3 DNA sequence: TGCGCCAGCAGCCCGACTTTAGCGGGAGAGCGCGAGCAGTACTTC. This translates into CASSPTLAGEREQYF.